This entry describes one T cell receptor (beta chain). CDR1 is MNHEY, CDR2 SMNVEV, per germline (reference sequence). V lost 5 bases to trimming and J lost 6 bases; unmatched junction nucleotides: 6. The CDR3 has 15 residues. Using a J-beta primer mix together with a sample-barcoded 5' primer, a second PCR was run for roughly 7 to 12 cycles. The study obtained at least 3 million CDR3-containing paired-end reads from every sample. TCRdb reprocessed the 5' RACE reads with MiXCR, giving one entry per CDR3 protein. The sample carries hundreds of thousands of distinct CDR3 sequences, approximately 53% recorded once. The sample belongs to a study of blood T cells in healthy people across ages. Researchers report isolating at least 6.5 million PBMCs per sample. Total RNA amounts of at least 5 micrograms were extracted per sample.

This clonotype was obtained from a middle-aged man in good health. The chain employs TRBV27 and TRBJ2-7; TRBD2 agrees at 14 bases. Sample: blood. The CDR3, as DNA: TGTGCCAGCAGTCGGTCCGGGACTAGCGGGAGCGAGCAGTACTTC. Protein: CASSRSGTSGSEQYF.